Below, 25 T cell receptor beta chains from the same sample are listed, as sequenced in a study of molecular identifiers for immune sequencing clone quantification (dated by TCRdb to between 2018 and 2020). Receptor amplification or capture employed PCR. Data came from a NextSeq 500. TCRdb redid the processing of the public reads, applying fastp at Q25 and MiXCR, and retained in-frame beta chains. All rows with the same CDR3 protein become a single entry with the most common DNA and genes. The sample table records hundreds of thousands of distinct CDR3 sequences; 25% of these occur just once. The top ten clones comprise about 0.84% of the sample. Sample: naive CD8+ T cells from blood, with Jurkat cell RNA spiked in. Sample cell subset or site, as interpreted from the label and publication: FACS-sorted CD8+CD4-CCR7+CD45RA+ naive T cells. All receptors derive from a human donor in good health. Some libraries in this study had Jurkat cell RNA spiked in.

In this sample, this clonotype turned up a few times. V and J are TRBV4-3 and TRBJ1-3; the D is unclear. The V end was cut by 1 base, the J end by 2 bases, with 15 bases between. This CDR3 region has 17 residues. Per the germline V gene, CDR1 is LGHNA and CDR2 is YSLEER. CDR3 sequence: CASSQVGHQGPGNTIYF. The CDR3 DNA sequence: TGCGCCAGCAGCCAAGTGGGCCACCAAGGTCCTGGAAACACCATATATTTT.

This clonotype was picked up a small number of times. This rearrangement joins TRBV12-3 or TRBV12-4 to TRBJ2-2; 10 bases map to TRBD2. The CDR3 covers 16 residues. Germline trimming cut 5 bases from V and 4 bases from J; bases unmatched to any gene: 7. CDR3 amino acids: CASSPASGSFTGELFF. For the CDR3, the DNA is TGTGCCAGCAGTCCGGCTAGCGGGAGTTTCACCGGGGAGCTGTTTTTT.

This clonotype occurred a few times. The chain employs TRBV4-3 and TRBJ2-2, with no clear D. Germline V gene lookup returns CDR1 LGHNA and CDR2 YSLEER. Deletions cut 1 base from V and 5 bases from J, with 8 bases between. This CDR3 is built from 14 residues. This CDR3 is CASSQARSTGELFF. The CDR3 nucleotides read TGCGCCAGCAGCCAAGCTCGGTCAACCGGGGAGCTGTTTTTT.

V and J are TRBV5-6 and TRBJ2-5; TRBD1 matches 9 bases. The junction had 5 bases not matched to a gene; V was cut back by 0 bases and J by 5 bases. Germline V gene sequence: CDR1 SGHDT, CDR2 YYEEEE. The CDR3 is 15 residues long. The CDR3 bases are TGTGCCAGCAGCTTGGGGACAGGGGTGGGCGAGACCCAGTACTTC. This encodes CASSLGTGVGETQYF.

This clonotype occurred many times. The rearrangement links TRBV6-5 to TRBJ2-1; 9 positions match TRBD1. Germline assignment: CDR1 MNHEY and CDR2 SVGAGI. The V and J ends lost 5 bases and 6 bases, in that order; junction bases with no gene match: 2. The CDR3 covers 13 residues. The CDR3 DNA reads as TGTGCCAGCAGTCCGGGACAGGGCAATGAGCAGTTCTTC. It translates to CASSPGQGNEQFF.

This sequence joins TRBV6-6 and TRBJ2-5; TRBD1 aligns across 7 bases. Looked up from germline, CDR1 is MNHNY and CDR2 is SVGAGI (reference sequence). CDR3 length: 16 amino acids. V was pared by 4 bases and J by 5 bases, with 13 bases of the junction left unmatched. This chain's CDR3 is CASSSSDRVYFETQYF. The CDR3 DNA reads as TGTGCCAGCAGTTCCTCCGACAGGGTATATTTCGAGACCCAGTACTTC.

This clonotype was recorded a few times. The chain uses TRBV4-3 and TRBJ2-3, with D possibly TRBD2 on 6 matching bases. CDR1 and CDR2 (germline): LGHNA, YSLEER. V was cut by 0 bases and J by 0 bases, with 10 bases left in between. The CDR3 spans 16 residues. The CDR3 DNA reads as TGCGCCAGCAGCCAAGATCGGGAGTCGAGCACAGATACGCAGTATTTT. Its translation: CASSQDRESSTDTQYF.

Many counts were recorded for this clonotype. The chain joins TRBV6-5 to TRBJ1-4; the D is unclear. Germline values: CDR1 MNHEY, CDR2 SVGAGI. The CDR3 contains 14 residues. V lost 0 bases and J lost 6, with 8 bases in between. CDR3 protein: CASSYSGSHEKLFF. CDR3 DNA: TGTGCCAGCAGTTACTCAGGTTCTCATGAAAAACTGTTTTTT.

This clonotype has just a few counts. This chain connects TRBV7-2 to TRBJ2-7; 7 bases agree with TRBD2. The CDR3 spans 14 residues. Germline CDR1 and CDR2: SGHTA and FQGNSA. V was clipped by 7 bases and J by 3 bases; unmatched bases: 9. CDR3 sequence (DNA): TGTGCCAGCACCCCATGGGAGGGTAACTACGAGCAGTACTTC. This sequence encodes CASTPWEGNYEQYF.

Notes on this clonotype: This may be a read error, as it is one base from a much larger clone. As DNA, the CDR3 is TGTGCCAGCAGCCCGATGGAGGTAGGGGGCCGCGAGCAGTACTTC. Translation gives CASSPMEVGGREQYF. The rearrangement links TRBV7-9 to TRBJ2-7; 7 bases line up with TRBD1. The junction had 13 bases not matched to a gene; V was cut back by 5 bases and J by 6 bases. Germline V gene data show CDR1 as SEHNR and CDR2 as FQNEAQ (reference sequence). This CDR3 is 15 amino acids long.

The V and J genes are TRBV27 and TRBJ2-5; tentative D call: TRBD2 (6 bases). CDR3 length: 15 amino acids. Trimming shortened V by 1 base and J by 9 bases, and 18 bases separated the two germline ends. Germline V lookup: CDR1 MNHEY, CDR2 SMNVEV (reference sequence). DNA for the CDR3: TGTGCCAGCAGTTTATTACAAGGGCCCCGGGAGCCCCAGTACTTC. It specifies CASSLLQGPREPQYF.

On this clonotype: Because the CDR3's place on the DNA is in doubt, the DNA is left out and the CDR3 is given as listed by TCRdb. V gene TRBV28 combines with J gene TRBJ2-7; the table's D call TRBD1 went unverified against the DNA. Looked up from germline, CDR1 is MDHEN and CDR2 is SYDVKM. Ends included, the CDR3 has 17 residues. The CDR3 here is CASSLEFARGTLYAPYF.

The chain has TRBV19 and TRBJ1-2, with 7 nucleotides matching TRBD1. The CDR3 runs 15 residues. J gave up 7 bases and V 2 bases, and 10 bases lay outside the gene matches. Germline V gives CDR1 LNHDA, CDR2 SQIVND (reference sequence). This chain's CDR3 is CASSISQTGLVGYTF. CDR3 nucleotide sequence: TGTGCCAGTAGTATAAGCCAGACAGGGCTTGTTGGCTACACCTTC.

Note on this clonotype: In this CDR3 the conserved last residue, phenylalanine or tryptophan, is missing, so a read error is likely. The V gene is TRBV29-1, the J gene TRBJ2-7, with D unresolved. Germline V gene data show CDR1 as SQVTM and CDR2 as ANQGSEA. The CDR3 is made up of 11 amino acids. Trimming took off 7 bases at V and 5 bases at J, with 12 bases between the two ends. The CDR3 nucleotides are TGCAGCGCGACCTGGGCTCACGAGCAGTACCTC. As protein: CSATWAHEQYL.

Worth noting for this clonotype: A much larger clone is a single base away; this may be a read error. The gene calls are TRBV7-2 and TRBJ2-5, with D hard to call. The germline gives CDR1 SGHTA, CDR2 FQGNSA. The CDR3 covers 12 residues. The CDR3 nucleotides are TGTGCCAGCAGCTTGAAACAAGAGCCCCAGTACTTC. Translating gives CASSLKQEPQYF.

The sample holds many counts of this clonotype. The chain employs TRBV20-1 and TRBJ2-3; the match to TRBD2 covers 10 bases. This CDR3 contains 16 residues. CDR1 DFQATT and CDR2 SNEGSKA come from the germline V gene (reference sequence). V trimming: 0 bases; J trimming: 2 bases; junction bases outside the gene matches: 5. The CDR3 spells CSARDGTSESTDTQYF. The CDR3 nucleotides read TGCAGTGCTAGAGATGGGACTAGCGAATCCACAGATACGCAGTATTTT.

A remark on this clonotype: An end of the junction does not agree with germline; a read error may underlie this. The chain uses TRBV12-3 or TRBV12-4 and TRBJ1-2; no clear D. CDR3 length: 17 amino acids. The CDR3 loop reads CASSFQLMEENNYGYAF. The CDR3 nucleotides read TGTGCCAGCAGTTTTCAATTGATGGAGGAGAATAACTATGGCTACGCCTTC.

This clonotype was recorded at least ten times. The chain uses TRBV2 and TRBJ2-3; D unclear. With 4 bases removed from V and 0 bases from J, the gap between germline ends came to 8 bases. Germline V gene sequence: CDR1 SNHLY, CDR2 FYNNEI. CDR3 size: 14 residues. CDR3: CASSVMVSTDTQYF. CDR3 bases: TGTGCCAGCAGTGTTATGGTGAGCACAGATACGCAGTATTTT.

Regarding this clonotype: At one of its ends the junction is not consistent with the germline gene, which may arise from a read error. The gene calls are TRBV9 and TRBJ2-6; a possible D gene is TRBD2 (6 bases). CDR1 SGDLS and CDR2 YYNGEE come from the germline V gene. The CDR3 sequence is 17 residues long. This CDR3 reads CARRPGGTGTGANVLPF. In DNA form, the CDR3 reads TGTGCCCGCCGCCCCGGTGGTACGGGGACTGGGGCCAACGTCCTGCCTTTC.

This clonotype was seen a few times. J is TRBJ2-5 and V is TRBV19; D uncertain. V was clipped by 10 bases and J by 5 bases, with 11 bases between them. This CDR3 contains 11 residues. Germline V lookup: CDR1 LNHDA, CDR2 SQIVND (reference sequence). CDR3 bases: TGTGCCACCGGATGGCGGGAGACCCAGTACTTC. This codes for CATGWRETQYF.

Concerning this clonotype: A read error may account for a junction end that differs from germline. This chain connects TRBV7-7 to TRBJ2-2, with 13 bases fitting TRBD2. The CDR3 is 16 amino acids. CDR1 and CDR2 from the germline V gene are SSHAT and FNYEAQ (reference sequence). The DNA of the CDR3 is TGTGCTAGCAGCTTGGGACTAGCGGGAAAATCGGGGGAGCTGTTTTTT. This translates into CASSLGLAGKSGELFF.

For the CDR3, the DNA is TGCGCCAGCAGCCAAGAAGGGGCTAGCGTCTACAATGAGCAGTTCTTC. It encodes CASSQEGASVYNEQFF. The V call is TRBV4-1, the J call TRBJ2-1; D possibly corresponds to TRBD2 (6 bases). CDR1 is MGHRA and CDR2 is YSYEKL in the germline V gene. V lost 0 bases, J lost 3 bases, and 12 bases lay in between. The CDR3 runs to 16 residues.

The chain recombines TRBV11-2 with TRBJ1-2, with 7 bases identical to TRBD1. The J segment lost 0 bases and the V segment lost 4 bases, leaving 2 bases of the junction unmatched. Looked up from germline, CDR1 is SGHAT and CDR2 is FQNNGV. The CDR3 consists of 14 residues. This CDR3 reads CASSSGQTNYGYTF. CDR3 sequence (DNA): TGTGCCAGCAGCTCGGGACAGACTAACTATGGCTACACCTTC.

Turning to this clonotype: Since a much larger clone is just one base distant, this may be a read error. The gene calls are TRBV29-1 and TRBJ2-5, with 7 bases aligning to TRBD1. CDR1 is SQVTM and CDR2 is ANQGSEA in the germline V gene. CDR3 length: 18 amino acids. For the CDR3, the DNA is TGCGGCGTTGAAGCCCTCGGGAAACGGACAGGAATAAAAGAGACCCAGTACTTC. It encodes CGVEALGKRTGIKETQYF.

This clonotype was seen just once. V gene TRBV6-2 or TRBV6-3 combines with J gene TRBJ1-1; TRBD1 matches at 8 bases. CDR1 and CDR2 from the germline V gene are MNHEY and SVGEGT. The CDR3 extends over 16 amino acids. The CDR3 DNA sequence: TGTACCAACAGTTACAAAACTACAGGGGGAATTACTGCCGCTTTCTTT. Protein sequence: CTNSYKTTGGITAAFF.